A selection of T cell receptor beta chains follows, all from one sample in a study of blood T cell repertoires in COVID-19. Some clones are missing from TCRdb's copy, which holds only in-frame ones; the method was immunoSEQ multiplex PCR. The data contain approximately 350,000 clones, around 90% of them singletons. Sequencing was carried out using peripheral blood. The receptors derive from a man aged 35-49 years with acute or convalescent COVID-19. CDR3s include the opening cysteine and the closing phenylalanine or tryptophan. The D gene is left open where the match is weak. Expanded clones get a size class; other rows say once, few or many, or leave the size out.

j_call,v_call,d_call,clone_size,cdr3_aa,cdr3_nt
TRBJ2-7,TRBV11-1,NA,NA,CASSTPGTSYEQYF,TGTGCCAGCAGCACACCTGGGACAAGCTACGAGCAGTACTTC
TRBJ1-1,TRBV6-5,NA,NA,CASSASGRAFF,TGTGCCAGCAGCGCCTCAGGGCGAGCTTTCTTT
TRBJ1-1,TRBV5-5,TRBD1,NA,CASSLTGFFTEAFF,TGTGCCAGCAGCCTGACAGGGTTTTTTACTGAAGCTTTCTTT
TRBJ2-3,TRBV7-6,NA,NA,CASSLNRGTDTQYF,TGTGCCAGCAGCTTAAACAGGGGCACAGATACGCAGTATTTT
TRBJ1-6,TRBV7-9,NA,once,CASSRSDSSPLHF,TGTGCCAGCAGCCGTTCGGACAGTTCACCCCTCCACTTT
TRBJ2-4,TRBV15,NA,once,CATSRDHGRGNIQYF,TGTGCCACCAGCAGAGATCATGGCAGGGGAAACATTCAGTACTTC
TRBJ2-2,TRBV7-2,NA,NA,CASSPLSSGNTGELFF,TGTGCCAGCAGCCCCCTCTCCAGCGGGAACACCGGGGAGCTGTTTTTT
TRBJ2-3,TRBV24-1,NA,NA,CATSDSGVATDTQYF,TGTGCCACCAGTGACTCGGGAGTGGCTACAGATACGCAGTATTTT
TRBJ2-3,TRBV28,TRBD1,NA,CASSPDDRVSTDTQYF,TGTGCCAGCAGTCCCGACGACAGGGTTAGCACAGATACGCAGTATTTT
TRBJ1-2,TRBV9,NA,NA,CASRPGNRRNGYTF,TGTGCCAGCAGGCCAGGGAACCGACGCAATGGCTACACCTTC
TRBJ2-7,TRBV6-6,TRBD1,once,CASRDRDRGSYEQYF,TGTGCCAGCAGGGACCGGGACAGGGGCTCCTACGAGCAGTACTTC
TRBJ2-7,TRBV11-2,NA,NA,CASSPGVGNVYEQYF,TGTGCCAGCAGCCCAGGGGTTGGTAATGTCTACGAGCAGTACTTC
TRBJ2-1,TRBV9,TRBD1,NA,CASSDGDRRYNEQFF,TGTGCCAGCAGCGACGGGGACAGGAGATACAATGAGCAGTTCTTC
TRBJ2-3,TRBV7-6,NA,NA,CASSPRSLTDTQYF,TGTGCCAGCAGCCCTCGGAGTCTCACAGATACGCAGTATTTT
TRBJ1-5,TRBV29-1,NA,NA,CSVGTGGGDQPQHF,TGCAGCGTCGGGACCGGGGGAGGGGATCAGCCCCAGCATTTT
TRBJ2-2,TRBV2,NA,NA,CASSGYRVIMTTGELFF,TGTGCCAGCAGCGGTTACAGGGTTATTATGACCACCGGGGAGCTGTTTTTT
TRBJ2-7,TRBV11-3,NA,NA,CASSPEDGAYEQYF,TGTGCCAGCAGCCCTGAAGACGGGGCCTACGAGCAGTACTTC
TRBJ1-1,TRBV27,TRBD1,NA,CASSLDRGWNTEAFF,TGTGCCAGCAGTTTAGACAGGGGATGGAACACTGAAGCTTTCTTT
TRBJ1-5,TRBV7-8,NA,NA,CASSLVVGGLIQPQHF,TGTGCCAGCAGCTTAGTTGTAGGGGGATTGATTCAGCCCCAGCATTTT
TRBJ1-2,TRBV18,NA,NA,CASSPLSGATSNYGYTF,TGTGCCAGCTCACCACTGAGCGGGGCCACTTCTAACTATGGCTACACCTTC
TRBJ1-6,TRBV9,TRBD1,NA,CASSVDQGALGSPLHF,TGTGCCAGCAGCGTAGATCAGGGGGCTTTGGGTTCACCCCTCCACTTT
TRBJ1-2,TRBV27,TRBD1,NA,CASSLSPRQGGESYGYTF,TGTGCCAGCAGTTTATCGCCGCGACAGGGTGGGGAGTCCTATGGCTACACCTTC
TRBJ1-6,TRBV7-9,NA,NA,CASSQPTYSPLHF,TGTGCCAGCAGCCAACCTACGTACTCACCCCTCCACTTT
TRBJ1-2,TRBV4-1,TRBD1,NA,CASSQGQGWNYGYTF,TGCGCCAGCAGCCAGGGACAGGGATGGAACTATGGCTACACCTTC
TRBJ1-4,TRBV4-1,TRBD1,NA,CASSRGTGVNEKLFF,TGCGCCAGCAGCCGCGGGACAGGAGTTAATGAAAAACTGTTTTTT
TRBJ2-6,TRBV23-1,NA,NA,CASDRNILSGANVLTF,TGCGCCAGCGACAGAAATATACTCTCTGGGGCCAACGTCCTGACTTTC
TRBJ1-5,TRBV6-6,TRBD1,NA,CASRGTGNQPQHF,TGTGCCAGCCGGGGGACAGGCAATCAGCCCCAGCATTTT
TRBJ2-7,TRBV7-6,NA,NA,CASSLRQTYEQYF,TGTGCCAGCAGCCTTCGACAGACCTACGAGCAGTACTTC
TRBJ2-1,TRBV7-2,TRBD2,NA,CASSPRRAGGVNEQFF,TGTGCCAGCAGCCCCAGGAGGGCGGGGGGGGTCAATGAGCAGTTCTTC
TRBJ1-1,TRBV27,TRBD1,NA,CASTTRQGITEAFF,TGTGCCAGCACCACCCGACAGGGGATCACTGAAGCTTTCTTT
TRBJ2-1,TRBV30,TRBD2,NA,CAWRKRGGSYNEQFF,TGTGCCTGGAGAAAACGGGGGGGGTCCTACAATGAGCAGTTCTTC
TRBJ1-2,TRBV5-1,NA,NA,CASSLEGRAKDYTF,TGCGCCAGCAGCTTGGAGGGCAGGGCGAAAGACTACACCTTC
TRBJ2-2,TRBV2,TRBD1,NA,CASSVITGGFGELFF,TGTGCCAGCAGTGTTATCACAGGGGGCTTCGGGGAGCTGTTTTTT
TRBJ1-1,TRBV27,NA,NA,CASSFHGEYTEAFF,TGTGCCAGCAGTTTCCATGGGGAGTACACTGAAGCTTTCTTT
TRBJ1-5,TRBV5-1,NA,NA,CASSLGGRGQPQHF,TGCGCCAGCAGCTTGGGAGGGCGAGGACAGCCCCAGCATTTT
TRBJ2-5,TRBV11-3,TRBD1,NA,CASSPRTGEETQYF,TGTGCCAGCAGCCCGCGGACAGGGGAAGAGACCCAGTACTTC
TRBJ2-5,TRBV14,NA,NA,CASSQAWTQYF,TGTGCCAGCAGCCAGGCCTGGACCCAGTACTTC
TRBJ2-2,TRBV2,NA,NA,CASSESLAYNTGELFF,TGTGCCAGCAGTGAAAGTCTAGCGTATAACACCGGGGAGCTGTTTTTT
TRBJ1-6,TRBV7-9,TRBD1,NA,CASRSGQGDSPLHF,TGTGCCAGCCGATCGGGACAGGGAGATTCACCCCTCCACTTT
TRBJ2-5,TRBV7-2,TRBD1,NA,CASSLYGQGAGETQYF,TGTGCCAGCAGCTTATATGGACAGGGGGCTGGAGAGACCCAGTACTTC
TRBJ2-7,TRBV3-1/TRBV3-2,TRBD1,NA,CASSQQTGGSEQYF,TGTGCCAGCAGCCAACAGACAGGGGGCTCCGAGCAGTACTTC
TRBJ1-1,TRBV9,NA,NA,CASSVDTLNTEAFF,TGTGCCAGCAGCGTTGACACCTTGAACACTGAAGCTTTCTTT
TRBJ1-5,TRBV5-3,TRBD1,NA,CARSCNEQGAGDQPQHF,TGTGCCAGAAGCTGTAACGAACAGGGGGCCGGGGATCAGCCCCAGCATTTT
TRBJ1-6,TRBV5-6,TRBD1,NA,CASSPGTGMKNSPLHF,TGTGCCAGCAGCCCTGGGACAGGTATGAAGAATTCACCCCTCCACTTT
TRBJ1-5,TRBV5-6,NA,NA,CASSLWSLAGRNQPQHF,TGTGCCAGCAGCTTATGGAGTTTGGCAGGGCGTAATCAGCCCCAGCATTTT
TRBJ2-1,TRBV5-4,TRBD2,NA,CASSGSRLAGAYNEQFF,TGTGCCAGCAGCGGGTCCCGCCTAGCGGGAGCGTACAATGAGCAGTTCTTC
TRBJ1-1,TRBV2,NA,NA,CATPTTGRRNTEAFF,TGTGCCACTCCAACTACAGGGAGACGGAACACTGAAGCTTTCTTT
TRBJ1-5,TRBV18,NA,NA,CASADSINQPQHF,TGTGCCAGCGCAGACAGTATCAATCAGCCCCAGCATTTT
TRBJ1-6,TRBV27,NA,NA,CASSSIRQSSYNSPLHF,TGTGCCAGCAGCTCTATTAGACAGAGCTCCTATAATTCACCCCTCCACTTT